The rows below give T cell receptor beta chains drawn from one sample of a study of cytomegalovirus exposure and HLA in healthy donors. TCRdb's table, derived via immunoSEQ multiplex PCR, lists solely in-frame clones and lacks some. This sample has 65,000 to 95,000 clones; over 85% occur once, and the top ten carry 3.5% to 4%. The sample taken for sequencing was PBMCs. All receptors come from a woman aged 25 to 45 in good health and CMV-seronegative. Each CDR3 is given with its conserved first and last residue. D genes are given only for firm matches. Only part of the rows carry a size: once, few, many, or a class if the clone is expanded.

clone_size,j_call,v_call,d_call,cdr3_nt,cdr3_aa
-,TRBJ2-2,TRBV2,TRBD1,TGTGCCACCGTGGACAGGCTGAACACCGGGGAGCTGTTTTTT,CATVDRLNTGELFF
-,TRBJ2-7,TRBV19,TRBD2,TGTGCCAGTAGTTCCGGGACTAGCGGGGCCTGGGAGCAGTACTTC,CASSSGTSGAWEQYF
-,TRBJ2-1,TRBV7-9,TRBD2,TGTGCCAGCAGCGGAGAACTAGCGGGAATAATGTTGTTCTTC,CASSGELAGIMLFF
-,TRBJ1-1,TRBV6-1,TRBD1,TGTGCCAGCAAGGCAGAGGGACAGATGAACACTGAAGCTTTCTTT,CASKAEGQMNTEAFF
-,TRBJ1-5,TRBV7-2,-,TGTGCCAGCAGCTTAGTGGGGGGAAATCAGCCCCAGCATTTT,CASSLVGGNQPQHF
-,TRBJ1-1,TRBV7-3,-,TGTGCCAGCAGCCAGACAGGAAACACTGAAGCTTTCTTT,CASSQTGNTEAFF
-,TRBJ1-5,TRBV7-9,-,TGTGCCAGCAGCTTGGGGGGGGCGGGCAATCAGCCCCAGCATTTT,CASSLGGAGNQPQHF
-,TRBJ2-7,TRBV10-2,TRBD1,TGCGCCAGCAGTGAGTTCGGGACAGACTACGAGCAGTACTTC,CASSEFGTDYEQYF
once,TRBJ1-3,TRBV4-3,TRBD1,TGCGCCAGCAGCCCCCAGGGGGGAAGCTCTGGAAACACCATATATTTT,CASSPQGGSSGNTIYF
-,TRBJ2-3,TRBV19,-,TGTGCCAGTAGTATGGGGCAGGCCCCCGGTACGCAGTATTTT,CASSMGQAPGTQYF
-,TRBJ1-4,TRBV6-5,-,TGTGCCAGCAGTTACGTGGGGAGCCTAGCTAATGAAAAACTGTTTTTT,CASSYVGSLANEKLFF
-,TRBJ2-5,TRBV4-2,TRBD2,TGTGCCAGCAGCCAACACGCCGGATTAGCGGGAGAGGGGGAAAGTGAGACCCAGTACTTC,CASSQHAGLAGEGESETQYF
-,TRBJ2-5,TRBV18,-,TGTGCCAGCTCACCTTTCGGCGGAAAAGAGACCCAGTACTTC,CASSPFGGKETQYF
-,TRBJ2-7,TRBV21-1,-,TGTGCCAGCAGCGCCCCCCAGGCGGGGACTGGGTACGAGCAGTACTTC,CASSAPQAGTGYEQYF
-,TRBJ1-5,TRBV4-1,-,TGCGCCAGCAGCCAAAATGGAGCCAGTTTACAGCCCCAGCATTTT,CASSQNGASLQPQHF
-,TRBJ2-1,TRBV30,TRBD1,TGTGCCTGGAGTGTAGGACAGGGTAAGAATGAGCAGTTCTTC,CAWSVGQGKNEQFF
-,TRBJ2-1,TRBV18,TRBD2,TGTGCCAGCTCATCCATAGCGGGGGGGGCCTACAATGAGCAGTTCTTC,CASSSIAGGAYNEQFF
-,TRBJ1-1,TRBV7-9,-,TGTGCCAGCAGCTTTCGAGGGGGTACTGAAGCTTTCTTT,CASSFRGGTEAFF
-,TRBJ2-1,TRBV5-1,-,TGCGCCAGCAGCTTGGCTAGTGAGCAGTTCTTC,CASSLASEQFF
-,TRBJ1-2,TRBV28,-,TGTGCCAGCCAATTTTCCGACAGGACCAGCTATGGCTACACCTTC,CASQFSDRTSYGYTF
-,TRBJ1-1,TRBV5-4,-,TGTGCCAGCAGCTTGGCGGAGGGAAGGAACACTGAAGCTTTCTTT,CASSLAEGRNTEAFF
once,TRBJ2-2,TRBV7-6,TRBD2,TGTGCCAGCAGCTTAGCTCATTGGGAGGGGAACACCGGGGAGCTGTTTTTT,CASSLAHWEGNTGELFF
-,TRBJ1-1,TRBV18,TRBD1,TGTGCCAGCCGTTTGGGACAGGGGGCCACTGAAGCTTTCTTT,CASRLGQGATEAFF
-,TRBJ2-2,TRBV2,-,TGTGCCAGCGGGGCAGAAAGGGGGTCCGGGGAGCTGTTTTTT,CASGAERGSGELFF
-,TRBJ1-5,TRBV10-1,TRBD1,TGCGCCAGCAGGGACAGGGATAGCAATCAGCCCCAGCATTTT,CASRDRDSNQPQHF
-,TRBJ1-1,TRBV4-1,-,TGCGCCAGCAGCCAACCTCAGGGTCGCGAAGCTTTCTTT,CASSQPQGREAFF
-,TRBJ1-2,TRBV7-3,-,TGTGCCAGCAGCTTAATGGCCCGGGACACCATGAACTATGGCTACACCTTC,CASSLMARDTMNYGYTF
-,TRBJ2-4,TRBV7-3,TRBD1,TGTGCCAGCAGCCACGGACAGGGGATGCGGGCCAAAAACATTCAGTACTTC,CASSHGQGMRAKNIQYF
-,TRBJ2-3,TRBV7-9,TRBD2,TGTGCCAGCGGATCTCCGGGGACTAGCGGCACAGATACGCAGTATTTT,CASGSPGTSGTDTQYF
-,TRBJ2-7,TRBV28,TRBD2,TGTGCCAGCAGTTCGGGACTACGGCAACGGAACTACGAGCAGTACTTC,CASSSGLRQRNYEQYF
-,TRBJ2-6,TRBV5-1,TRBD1,TGCGCCAGCAGCCCAAGGACAGGGCTAAACTCTGGGGCCAACGTCCTGACTTTC,CASSPRTGLNSGANVLTF
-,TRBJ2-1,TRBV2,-,TGTGCCAGCCAGGTTTCCGGGAGTCCCGGTGAGCAGTTCTTC,CASQVSGSPGEQFF
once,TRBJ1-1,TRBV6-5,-,TGTGCCAGCAGTCTTACAGGGAAGGGTGAAGCTTTCTTT,CASSLTGKGEAFF
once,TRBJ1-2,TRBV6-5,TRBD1,TGTGCCAGCAGTTTGACAGGGGGCTTCGATAATGGCTACACCTTC,CASSLTGGFDNGYTF
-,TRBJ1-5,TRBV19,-,TGTGCCAGTAGTATAGGGCAAGAGGCTCTAGGAGGAAAGCAAAAGCCCCAGCATTTT,CASSIGQEALGGKQKPQHF
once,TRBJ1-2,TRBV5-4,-,TGTGCCAGCAGCGTTTCCATTACAGGTTTCTATGGCTACACCTTC,CASSVSITGFYGYTF
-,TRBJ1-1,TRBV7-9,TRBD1,TGTGCCAGCAGCTTAATGACAGGGGTTAACACTGAAGCTTTCTTT,CASSLMTGVNTEAFF
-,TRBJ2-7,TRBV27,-,TGTGCCAGCAGACCATACCCTACAGGGTCCCCCTACGAGCAGTACTTC,CASRPYPTGSPYEQYF
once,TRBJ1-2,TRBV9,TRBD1,TGTGCCAGCAGCTCACGAGACCGGGACAGGGGGCCCGCTTGGGGCTACACCTTC,CASSSRDRDRGPAWGYTF
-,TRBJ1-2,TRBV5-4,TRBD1,TGTGCCAGCAGCAACAACAGGGGGCGCGGCTATGGCTACACCTTC,CASSNNRGRGYGYTF
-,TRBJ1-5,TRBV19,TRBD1,TGTGCCAGTAGGGAGGCAGGGGGACGGGATCAGCCCCAGCATTTT,CASREAGGRDQPQHF
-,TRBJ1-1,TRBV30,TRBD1,TGTGCCTGGAGTACAGGGGTGTACACTGAAGCTTTCTTT,CAWSTGVYTEAFF
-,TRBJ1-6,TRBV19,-,TGTGCCAGTAGTATCAGCTCCTATAATTCACCCCTCCACTTT,CASSISSYNSPLHF